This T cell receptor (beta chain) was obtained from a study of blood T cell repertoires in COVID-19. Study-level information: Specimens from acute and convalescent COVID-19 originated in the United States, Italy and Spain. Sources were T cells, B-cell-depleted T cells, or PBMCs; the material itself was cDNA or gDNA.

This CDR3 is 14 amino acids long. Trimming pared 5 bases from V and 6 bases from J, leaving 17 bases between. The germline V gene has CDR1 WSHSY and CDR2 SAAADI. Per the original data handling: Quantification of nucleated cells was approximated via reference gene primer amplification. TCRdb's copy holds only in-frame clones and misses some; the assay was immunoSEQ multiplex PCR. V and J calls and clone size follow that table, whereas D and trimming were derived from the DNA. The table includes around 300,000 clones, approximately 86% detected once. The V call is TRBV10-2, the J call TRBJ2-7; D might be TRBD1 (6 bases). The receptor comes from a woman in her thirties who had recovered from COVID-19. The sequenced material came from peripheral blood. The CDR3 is CASSSTTGQGEQYF. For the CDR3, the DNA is TGCGCCAGCAGTTCCACCACAGGGCAGGGCGAGCAGTACTTC.